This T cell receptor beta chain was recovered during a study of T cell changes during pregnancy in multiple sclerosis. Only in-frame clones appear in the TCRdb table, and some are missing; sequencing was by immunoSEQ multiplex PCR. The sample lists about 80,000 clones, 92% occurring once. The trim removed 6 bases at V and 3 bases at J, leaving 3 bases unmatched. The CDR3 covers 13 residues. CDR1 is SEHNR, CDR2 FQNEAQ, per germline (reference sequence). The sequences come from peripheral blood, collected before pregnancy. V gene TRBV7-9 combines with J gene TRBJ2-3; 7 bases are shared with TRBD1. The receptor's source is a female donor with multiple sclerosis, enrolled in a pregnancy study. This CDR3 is CASRTGVTDTQYF. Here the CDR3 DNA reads TGTGCCAGCAGAACAGGGGTAACAGATACGCAGTATTTT.